Shown below are 20 T cell receptor beta chains from a single sample sequenced in a study of blood T cell repertoires in COVID-19. Assay: immunoSEQ multiplex PCR; the TCRdb copy retains only in-frame clones and omits some. The sample yields more than 140,000 clones, around 84% seen once. The specimen sequenced was peripheral blood. These receptors all come from an older woman with acute or convalescent COVID-19.

The chain has TRBV7-9 and TRBJ2-7; the D gene is possibly TRBD1 (6 bases). The germline V gene has CDR1 SEHNR and CDR2 FQNEAQ (reference sequence). The CDR3 is 14 residues long. V dropped 5 bases and J dropped 7 bases, with 18 bases sitting between them. The CDR3 DNA follows: TGTGCCAGCAGCCCCCTATTGGGGGCCGGAGAGCAGTACTTC. This gives the protein CASSPLLGAGEQYF.

This chain uses TRBV28 with TRBJ2-1; 8 positions match TRBD2. Germline trimming cut 6 bases from V and 7 bases from J; bases unmatched to any gene: 11. The germline CDR1 and CDR2 sequences are MDHEN and SYDVKM. This CDR3 is 15 amino acids long. The CDR3 region has the DNA TGTGCCAGCAGCTCGGGGGGGCCCGGATTAAATGAGCAGTTCTTC. Translation: CASSSGGPGLNEQFF.

The rearrangement joins TRBV30 to TRBJ2-1, with 12 bases matching TRBD2. The trim removed 2 bases at V and 8 bases at J, leaving 7 bases unmatched. The CDR3 loop spans 15 amino acids. Germline V lookup: CDR1 GTSNPN, CDR2 SVGIG (reference sequence). The CDR3 loop reads CAWSLAGGPGDEQFF. The CDR3 DNA reads TGTGCCTGGAGTCTAGCGGGGGGGCCTGGCGATGAGCAGTTCTTC.

The rearrangement links TRBV6-1 to TRBJ1-2, with D possibly TRBD1 on 5 matching bases. This CDR3 has 16 amino acids. Trimming shortened V by 0 bases and J by 2 bases, and 13 bases separated the two germline ends. Looked up from germline, CDR1 is MNHNS and CDR2 is SASEGT. The CDR3 reads CASSEAGVGGNYGYTF. CDR3 coding DNA: TGTGCCAGCAGTGAAGCGGGGGTGGGAGGCAACTATGGCTACACCTTC.

This clone was counted a single time. The chain couples TRBV9 to TRBJ2-7, with 12 positions matching TRBD2. The CDR3 is 17 residues long. Germline values: CDR1 SGDLS, CDR2 YYNGEE. Trimming removed 3 bases from V and 2 bases from J; junction bases left unmatched: 9. In DNA form, the CDR3 reads TGTGCCAGCAGCGCCGGACTAGCGGGACGCGGGACCTACGAGCAGTACTTC. Residues: CASSAGLAGRGTYEQYF.

The chain uses TRBV6-5 and TRBJ1-5; D remains ambiguous. CDR1 is MNHEY and CDR2 is SVGAGI in the germline V gene. This CDR3 has 14 amino acids. V was clipped by 4 bases and J by 3 bases, with 10 bases between them. The CDR3 coding sequence is TGTGCCAGCAGTTGGGGAGGATTCAATCAGCCCCAGCATTTT. It codes for CASSWGGFNQPQHF.

This clone was seen a few times. The chain carries TRBV10-3 and TRBJ1-2; D is ambiguous. From germline, CDR1 is ENHRY and CDR2 SYGVKD. This CDR3 contains 16 residues. The V end lost 7 bases, the J end lost 3 bases, and 21 bases lay between the germline ends. CDR3 in amino acids: CAITSQASGRDYGYTF. The CDR3 bases are TGTGCCATCACAAGCCAAGCAAGCGGGAGGGACTATGGCTACACCTTC.

J is TRBJ2-3 and V is TRBV6-1; D is unresolved. Trimming left V 3 bases short and J 0 bases short, with 10 bases between. This CDR3 has 15 residues. Per germline, CDR1 MNHNS and CDR2 SASEGT. DNA of the CDR3: TGTGCCAGCAGTGATTCTGACTTTAGCACAGATACGCAGTATTTT. Translated: CASSDSDFSTDTQYF.

Turning to this clone: The same CDR3 also results from other DNA sequences found in this sample. The chain uses TRBV3-1 (or the pseudogene TRBV3-2) and TRBJ2-2; D gene unclear. CDR1 is LGHDT and CDR2 is YNNKEL in the germline V gene (reference sequence). The CDR3 is 12 residues long. The ends were cut back, 4 bases at V and 3 bases at J, with 3 bases in the middle. The CDR3 sequence: CASSPYTGELFF. In DNA form, the CDR3 reads TGTGCCAGCAGCCCCTACACCGGGGAGCTGTTTTTT.

The chain has TRBV29-1 and TRBJ1-2; D gene unclear. The CDR3 is 9 residues long. Germline CDR1 SQVTM, CDR2 ANQGSEA. Trimming took off 2 bases at V and 8 bases at J, with 3 bases between the two ends. The CDR3 reads CSVESGYTF. For the CDR3, the DNA is TGCAGCGTTGAAAGCGGCTACACCTTC.

For this clone: In the same sample, other DNA sequences code for this CDR3. The genes are TRBV9 and TRBJ2-5; tentative D call: TRBD2 (5 bases). This CDR3 has 14 residues. V was shortened by 0 bases and J by 4 bases, with 10 bases between the two germline ends. Germline assignment: CDR1 SGDLS and CDR2 YYNGEE. The CDR3 bases are TGTGCCAGCAGCGTAGGTCTAGCCGGAGAGACCCAGTACTTC. Protein: CASSVGLAGETQYF.

The CDR3 sequence is CASSTRGDTQYF. The CDR3 DNA reads as TGTGCCAGCAGCACCCGGGGAGATACGCAGTATTTT. This rearrangement joins TRBV3-1 (or the pseudogene TRBV3-2) to TRBJ2-3; possibly TRBD2 for D (5 bases). Looked up from germline, CDR1 is LGHDT and CDR2 is YNNKEL (reference sequence). V lost 5 bases and J lost 5, with 8 bases in between. The CDR3 length is 12 residues.

This clone was seen a single time. This chain uses TRBV24-1 with TRBJ1-5, with 11 bases fitting TRBD1. With V trimmed by 4 bases and J by 1 base, 5 bases remained unmatched. Germline-derived CDR1 and CDR2 are KGHDR and SFDVKD. This CDR3 spans 17 amino acids. The CDR3 DNA follows: TGTGCCACCAGTGACCCCGGGACAGGGGGGAGCAATCAGCCCCAGCATTTT. As protein: CATSDPGTGGSNQPQHF.

The chain uses TRBV28 and TRBJ2-7; possibly TRBD2 for D (6 bases). Germline V CDR1 and CDR2: MDHEN, SYDVKM. The length of the CDR3 is 13 residues. V was pared by 5 bases and J by 7 bases, with 15 bases between. The CDR3 protein is CASSPPEGWEQYF. CDR3 in DNA: TGTGCCAGCAGTCCCCCGGAGGGGTGGGAGCAGTACTTC.

The chain combines TRBV10-3 with TRBJ1-4; 10 bases are a match to TRBD1. Trimming at V came to 3 bases and at J to 3 bases, leaving 7 bases not matched to a gene. This CDR3 has 17 amino acids. Germline lookup yields CDR1 ENHRY and CDR2 SYGVKD. This CDR3 reads CAISEPTGGASNEKLFF. In DNA form, the CDR3 reads TGTGCCATCAGTGAACCGACAGGGGGCGCGTCTAATGAAAAACTGTTTTTT.

The chain carries TRBV11-3 and TRBJ2-1; tentatively, D is TRBD2 (6 bases). Looked up from germline, CDR1 is SGHNT and CDR2 is YENEEA. V lost 5 bases, J lost 7 bases, and 12 bases lay in between. The CDR3 totals 13 residues. The CDR3 is CASSRVAVNEQFF. The CDR3 coding sequence is TGTGCCAGCAGCCGAGTAGCGGTTAATGAGCAGTTCTTC.

There are a few counts of this clone. The CDR3: CASSLDTQETQYF. The CDR3 nucleotides are TGCGCCAGCAGCTTGGACACCCAAGAGACCCAGTACTTC. The chain combines TRBV5-1 with TRBJ2-5; D is unclear. Trimming removed 0 bases from V and 1 base from J, with 4 bases in between. CDR3 length: 13 residues. Germline values: CDR1 SGHRS, CDR2 YFSETQ.

The chain is built from TRBV2 and TRBJ2-3; 9 nucleotides agree with TRBD1. J lost 2 bases, V lost 10 bases, and 10 bases had no gene match. CDR3 length equals 15 residues. Per germline, CDR1 SNHLY and CDR2 FYNNEI. CDR3: CATREQGAPTDTQYF. The CDR3 region has the DNA TGTGCCACCAGGGAACAGGGGGCCCCCACAGATACGCAGTATTTT.

The chain couples TRBV11-3 to TRBJ1-4; TRBD1 agrees at 7 bases. V lost 3 bases and J lost 8; bases outside the gene matches: 12. This CDR3 has 16 amino acids. Germline V lookup: CDR1 SGHNT, CDR2 YENEEA. DNA for the CDR3: TGTGCCAGCAGCTTCTCCTGGACAGGAGAGGGAGAAAAACTGTTTTTT. It yields the protein CASSFSWTGEGEKLFF.

The chain carries TRBV3-1 (or the pseudogene TRBV3-2) and TRBJ2-2; 7 nucleotides line up with TRBD1. The CDR3 extends over 19 amino acids. The germline CDR1 and CDR2 sequences are LGHDT and YNNKEL (reference sequence). J was trimmed by 6 bases and V by 0 bases; bases with no gene match: 16. CDR3 in DNA: TGTGCCAGCAGCCAAGAGGGCTTCCCAGGGGGTAATCGACCCGGGGAGCTGTTTTTT. Its translation is CASSQEGFPGGNRPGELFF.